This T cell receptor beta chain was recovered during a study of memory CD8 T cells in hepatitis C reinfection. The method was immunoSEQ multiplex PCR; TCRdb's version includes in-frame clones alone and lacks a portion of them. The table records tens of thousands of clones, 80% to 90% of them present only once. The time point here: late/post reinfection, 12 to 24 weeks after detection. The sorted cells went straight to TCR sequencing with no prior in vitro expansion. People who inject drugs from Montreal's HEPCO study were the donors. Control naive CD8 T cells came from a couple of donors at all three reinfection time points. V trimming: 10 bases; J trimming: 6 bases; junction bases outside the gene matches: 9. CDR1 and CDR2 from the germline V gene are MDHEN and SYDVKM. The CDR3 is 12 residues long.

The sample consisted of naive CD8+ T cells sorted from blood. The source is a young man with hepatitis C virus infection. The V and J genes are TRBV28 and TRBJ2-7; 7 bases fit TRBD1. The CDR3 region is CATSRQGGEQYV. The CDR3 bases are TGTGCCACCTCGAGACAGGGTGGCGAGCAGTACGTC.